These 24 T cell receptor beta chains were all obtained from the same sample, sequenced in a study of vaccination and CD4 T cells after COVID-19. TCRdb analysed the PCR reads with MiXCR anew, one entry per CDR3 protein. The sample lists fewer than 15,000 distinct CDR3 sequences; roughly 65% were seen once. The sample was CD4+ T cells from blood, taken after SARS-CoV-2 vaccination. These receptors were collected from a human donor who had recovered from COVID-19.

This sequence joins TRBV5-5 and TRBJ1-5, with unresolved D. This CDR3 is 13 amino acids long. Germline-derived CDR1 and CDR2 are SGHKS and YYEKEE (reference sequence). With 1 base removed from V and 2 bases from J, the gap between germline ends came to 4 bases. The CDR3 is CASSLLGNQPQHF. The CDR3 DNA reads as TGTGCCAGCAGCTTGCTGGGCAATCAGCCCCAGCATTTT. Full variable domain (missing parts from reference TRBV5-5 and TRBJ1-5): DAGVTQSPTHLIKTRGQQVTLRCSPISGHKSVSWYQQVLGQGPQFIFQYYEKEERGRGNFPDRFSARQFPNYSSELNVNALLLGDSALYLCASSLLGNQPQHFGDGTRLSIL.

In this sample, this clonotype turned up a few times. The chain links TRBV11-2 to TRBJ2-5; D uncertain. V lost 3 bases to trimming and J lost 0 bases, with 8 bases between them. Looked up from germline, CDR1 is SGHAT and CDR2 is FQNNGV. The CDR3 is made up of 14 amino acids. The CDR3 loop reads CASSFGQNQETQYF. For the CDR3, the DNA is TGTGCCAGCAGCTTTGGGCAGAACCAAGAGACCCAGTACTTC. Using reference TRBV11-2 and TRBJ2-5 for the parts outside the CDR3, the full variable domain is EAGVAQSPRYKIIEKRQSVAFWCNPISGHATLYWYQQILGQGPKLLIQFQNNGVVDDSQLPKDRFSAERLKGVDSTLKIQPAKLEDSAVYLCASSFGQNQETQYFGPGTRLLVL.

CDR3 sequence: CATSRDPGTGYISFGTQYF. CDR3 DNA: TGTGCCACCAGCAGAGACCCGGGGACAGGGTATATTTCCTTCGGGACCCAGTACTTC. The chain links TRBV15 to TRBJ2-5, with 9 bases matching TRBD1. This CDR3 region has 19 residues. CDR1 is LNHNV and CDR2 is YYDKDF in the germline V gene (reference sequence). V was pared by 0 bases and J by 7 bases, with 18 bases of the junction left unmatched.

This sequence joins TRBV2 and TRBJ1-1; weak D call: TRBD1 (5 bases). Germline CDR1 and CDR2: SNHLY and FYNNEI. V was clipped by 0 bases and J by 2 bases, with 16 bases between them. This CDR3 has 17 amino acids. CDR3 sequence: CASSEAGGVIGNTEAFF. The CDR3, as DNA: TGTGCCAGCAGTGAAGCCGGGGGGGTTATCGGTAACACTGAAGCTTTCTTT.

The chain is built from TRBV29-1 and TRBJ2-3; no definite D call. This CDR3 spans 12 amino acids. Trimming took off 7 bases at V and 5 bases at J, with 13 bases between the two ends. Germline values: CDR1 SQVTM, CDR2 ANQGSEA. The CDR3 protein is CSAGGRKDTQYF. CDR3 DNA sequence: TGCAGCGCCGGTGGTCGTAAAGATACGCAGTATTTT.

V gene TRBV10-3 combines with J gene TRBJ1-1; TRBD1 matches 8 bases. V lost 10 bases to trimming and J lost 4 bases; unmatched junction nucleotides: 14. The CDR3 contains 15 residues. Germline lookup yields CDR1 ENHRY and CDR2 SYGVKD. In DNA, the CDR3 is TGTGCCACCCACGGACAGGGCAATGTGGGCACTGAAGCTTTCTTT. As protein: CATHGQGNVGTEAFF.

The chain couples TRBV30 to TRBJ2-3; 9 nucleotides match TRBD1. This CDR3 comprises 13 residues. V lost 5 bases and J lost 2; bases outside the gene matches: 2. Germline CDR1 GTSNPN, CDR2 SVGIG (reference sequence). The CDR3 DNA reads TGTGCCTGGGGACAGGGGAACACAGATACGCAGTATTTT. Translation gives CAWGQGNTDTQYF.

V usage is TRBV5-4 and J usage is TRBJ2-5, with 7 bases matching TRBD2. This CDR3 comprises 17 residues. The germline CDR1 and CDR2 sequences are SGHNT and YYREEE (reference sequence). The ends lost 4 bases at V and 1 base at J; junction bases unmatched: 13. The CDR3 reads CASSAIGGGRSQETQYF. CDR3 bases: TGTGCCAGCAGCGCAATTGGGGGGGGACGGAGCCAAGAGACCCAGTACTTC. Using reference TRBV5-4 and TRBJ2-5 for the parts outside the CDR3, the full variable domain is ETGVTQSPTHLIKTRGQQVTLRCSSQSGHNTVSWYQQALGQGPQFIFQYYREEENGRGNFPPRFSGLQFPNYSSELNVNALELDDSALYLCASSAIGGGRSQETQYFGPGTRLLVL.

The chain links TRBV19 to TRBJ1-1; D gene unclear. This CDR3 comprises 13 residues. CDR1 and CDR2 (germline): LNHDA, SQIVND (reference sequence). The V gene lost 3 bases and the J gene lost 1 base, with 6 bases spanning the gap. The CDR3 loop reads CASSMSRNTEAFF. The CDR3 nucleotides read TGTGCCAGTAGTATGTCCAGGAACACTGAAGCTTTCTTT.

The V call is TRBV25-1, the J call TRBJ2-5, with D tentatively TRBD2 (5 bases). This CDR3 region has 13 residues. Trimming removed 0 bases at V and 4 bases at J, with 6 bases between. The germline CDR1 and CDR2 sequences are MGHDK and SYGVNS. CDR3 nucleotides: TGTGCCAGCAGTGAATACCGGGGAGAGACCCAGTACTTC. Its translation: CASSEYRGETQYF.

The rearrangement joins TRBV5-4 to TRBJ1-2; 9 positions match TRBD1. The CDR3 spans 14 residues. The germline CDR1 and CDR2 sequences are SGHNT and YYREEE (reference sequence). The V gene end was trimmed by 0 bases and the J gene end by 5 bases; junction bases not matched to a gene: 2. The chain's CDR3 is CASSLGGQGYGYTF. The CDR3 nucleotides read TGTGCCAGCAGCTTGGGGGGACAGGGTTATGGCTACACCTTC.

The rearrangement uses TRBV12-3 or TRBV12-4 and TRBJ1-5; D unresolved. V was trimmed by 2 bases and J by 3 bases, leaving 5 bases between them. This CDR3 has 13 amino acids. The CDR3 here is CASSLSLNQPQHF. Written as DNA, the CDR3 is TGTGCCAGCAGTTTAAGCCTCAATCAGCCCCAGCATTTT.

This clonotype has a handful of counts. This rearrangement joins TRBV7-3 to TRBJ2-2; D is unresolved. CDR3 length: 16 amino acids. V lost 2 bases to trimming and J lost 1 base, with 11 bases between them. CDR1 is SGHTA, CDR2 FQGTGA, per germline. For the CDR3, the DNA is TGTGCCAGCAGCTTACGCGCATTCATGAACACCGGGGAGCTGTTTTTT. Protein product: CASSLRAFMNTGELFF.

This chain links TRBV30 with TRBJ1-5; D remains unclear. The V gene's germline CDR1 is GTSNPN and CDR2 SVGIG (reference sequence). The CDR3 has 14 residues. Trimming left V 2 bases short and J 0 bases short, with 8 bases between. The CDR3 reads CAWSFGVSNQPQHF. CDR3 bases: TGTGCCTGGAGTTTTGGCGTTAGCAATCAGCCCCAGCATTTT.

Here the CDR3 reads CASSLFSGAANYGYTF. CDR3 bases: TGCGCCAGCAGCTTGTTTTCCGGGGCTGCTAACTATGGCTACACCTTC. The V gene is TRBV5-1, the J gene TRBJ1-2; D possibly corresponds to TRBD1 (5 bases). Deletions cut 1 base from V and 0 bases from J, with 13 bases between. There are 16 residues in the CDR3. The germline CDR1 and CDR2 sequences are SGHRS and YFSETQ.

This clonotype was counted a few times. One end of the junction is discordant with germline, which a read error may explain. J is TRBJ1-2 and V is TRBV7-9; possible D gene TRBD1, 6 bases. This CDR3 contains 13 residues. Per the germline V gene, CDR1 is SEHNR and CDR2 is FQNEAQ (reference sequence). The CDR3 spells CASSLGGPGSYVF. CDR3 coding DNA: TGTGCCAGCAGCTTAGGGGGGCCGGGGTCGTACGTCTTC.

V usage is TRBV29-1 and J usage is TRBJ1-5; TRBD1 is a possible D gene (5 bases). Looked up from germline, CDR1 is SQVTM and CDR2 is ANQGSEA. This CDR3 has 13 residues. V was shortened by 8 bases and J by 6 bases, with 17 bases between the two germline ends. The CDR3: CSLRDRGSQPQHF. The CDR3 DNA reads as TGCAGCCTCCGGGACCGCGGGAGTCAGCCCCAGCATTTT.

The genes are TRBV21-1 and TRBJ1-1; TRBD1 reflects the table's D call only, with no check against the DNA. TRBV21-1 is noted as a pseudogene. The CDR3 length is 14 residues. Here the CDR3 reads CASLPTVLNTEAFF. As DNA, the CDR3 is TGTGCCAGCTTACCGACAGTGCTTAACACTGAAGCTTTCTTT.

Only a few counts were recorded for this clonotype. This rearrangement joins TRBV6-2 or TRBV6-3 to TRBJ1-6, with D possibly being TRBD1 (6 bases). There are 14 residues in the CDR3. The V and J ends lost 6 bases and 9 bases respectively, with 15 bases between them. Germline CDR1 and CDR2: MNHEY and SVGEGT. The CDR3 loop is CASRTRGEGSPLHF. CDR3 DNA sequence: TGTGCCAGCAGGACCAGGGGCGAAGGTTCACCCCTCCACTTT.

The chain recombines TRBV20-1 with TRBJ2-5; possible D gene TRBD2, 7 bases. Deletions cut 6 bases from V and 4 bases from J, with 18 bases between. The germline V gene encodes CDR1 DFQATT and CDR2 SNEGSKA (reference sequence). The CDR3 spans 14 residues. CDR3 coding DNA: TGCAGTGCAAGGGGGGGCGCGGGACCAGAGACCCAGTACTTC. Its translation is CSARGGAGPETQYF.

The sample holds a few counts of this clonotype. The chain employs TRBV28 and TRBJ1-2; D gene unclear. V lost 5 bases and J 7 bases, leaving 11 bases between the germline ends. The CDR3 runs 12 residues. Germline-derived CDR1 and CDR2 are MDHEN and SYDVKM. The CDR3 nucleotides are TGTGCCAGCAGTCCCCGTAGAGCTGGCTACACCTTC. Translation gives CASSPRRAGYTF.

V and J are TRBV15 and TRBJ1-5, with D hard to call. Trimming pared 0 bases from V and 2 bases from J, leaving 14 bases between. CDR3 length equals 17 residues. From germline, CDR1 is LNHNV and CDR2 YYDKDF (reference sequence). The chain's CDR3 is CATSREPVSRRNQPQHF. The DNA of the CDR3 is TGTGCCACCAGCAGAGAACCCGTGTCGCGGCGCAATCAGCCCCAGCATTTT.

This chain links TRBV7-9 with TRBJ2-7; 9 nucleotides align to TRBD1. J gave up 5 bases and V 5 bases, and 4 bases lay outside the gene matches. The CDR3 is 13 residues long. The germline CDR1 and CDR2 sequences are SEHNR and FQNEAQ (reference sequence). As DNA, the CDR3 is TGTGCCAGCAGCGTAGGGACAGGGAACGAGCAGTACTTC. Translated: CASSVGTGNEQYF.

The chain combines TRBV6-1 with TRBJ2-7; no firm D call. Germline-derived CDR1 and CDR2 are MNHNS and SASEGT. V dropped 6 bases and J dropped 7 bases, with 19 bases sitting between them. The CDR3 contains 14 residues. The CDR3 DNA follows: TGTGCCAGCAGCAACCTAGGAAGGTATGGTGAGCAGTACTTC. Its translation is CASSNLGRYGEQYF.